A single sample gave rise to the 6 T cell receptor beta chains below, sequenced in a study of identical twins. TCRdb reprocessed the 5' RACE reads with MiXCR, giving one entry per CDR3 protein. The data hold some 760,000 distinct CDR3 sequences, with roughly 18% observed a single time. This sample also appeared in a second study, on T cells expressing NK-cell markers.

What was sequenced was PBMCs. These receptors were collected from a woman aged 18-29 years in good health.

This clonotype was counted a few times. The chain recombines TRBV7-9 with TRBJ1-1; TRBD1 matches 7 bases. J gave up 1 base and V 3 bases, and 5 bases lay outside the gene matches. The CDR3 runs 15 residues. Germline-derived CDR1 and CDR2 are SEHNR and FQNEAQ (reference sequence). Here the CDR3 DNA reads TGTGCCAGCAGCTTCGACCGACAGGGGAACACTGAAGCTTTCTTT. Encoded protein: CASSFDRQGNTEAFF.

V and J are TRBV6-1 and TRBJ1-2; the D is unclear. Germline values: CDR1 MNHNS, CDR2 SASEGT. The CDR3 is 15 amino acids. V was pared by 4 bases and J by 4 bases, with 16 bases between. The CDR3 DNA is TGTGCCAGCAGTGCCAGGAGCTCCCCTTCCTATGGCTACACCTTC. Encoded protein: CASSARSSPSYGYTF.

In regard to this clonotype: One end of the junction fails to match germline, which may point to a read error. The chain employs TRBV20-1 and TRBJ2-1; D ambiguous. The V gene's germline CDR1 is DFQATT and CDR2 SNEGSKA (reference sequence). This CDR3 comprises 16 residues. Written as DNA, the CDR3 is TGCTGTGCTAGTCGCGTGCCCCGAAAGGACGACAATGAGCAGTTCTTC. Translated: CCASRVPRKDDNEQFF.

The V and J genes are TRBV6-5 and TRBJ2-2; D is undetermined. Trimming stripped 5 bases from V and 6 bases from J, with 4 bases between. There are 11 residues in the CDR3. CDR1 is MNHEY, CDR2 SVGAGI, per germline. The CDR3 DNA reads TGTGCCAGCAGTGAGTCCGGGGAGCTGTTTTTT. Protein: CASSESGELFF.

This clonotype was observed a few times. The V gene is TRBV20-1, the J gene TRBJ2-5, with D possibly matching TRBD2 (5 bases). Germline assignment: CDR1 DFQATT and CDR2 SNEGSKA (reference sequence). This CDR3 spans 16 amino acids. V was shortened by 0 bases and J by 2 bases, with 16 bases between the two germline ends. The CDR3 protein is CSARDLSEGRQETQYF. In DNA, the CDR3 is TGCAGTGCTAGAGATCTTTCTGAGGGCCGGCAAGAGACCCAGTACTTC.

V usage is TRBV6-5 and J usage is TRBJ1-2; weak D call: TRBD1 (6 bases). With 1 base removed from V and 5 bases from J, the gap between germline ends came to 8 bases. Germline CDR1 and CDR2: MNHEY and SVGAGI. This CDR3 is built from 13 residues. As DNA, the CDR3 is TGTGCCAGCAGTTACTACCAGGGGTATGGCTACACCTTC. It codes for CASSYYQGYGYTF.